The clone carrying this TCR beta chain was picked up many times. Its antigen is currently unknown. The V and J ends lost 2 bases and 9 bases respectively, with 17 bases between them. Germline loops: CDR1 MNHEY, CDR2 SMNVEV (reference sequence). The CDR3 consists of 14 residues. This specimen belongs to a study of T-cell reconstitution after alpha-beta-depleted transplantation in children. Findings and caveats of the study: Reportedly, only several hundred clones from non-depleted graft cells drove alpha-beta T-cell counts at about two months.

This sample's TCRbeta library carried unique molecular identifier barcodes. TCRdb re-analysed the PCR reads in MiXCR, keeping a single row per CDR3 protein. The table records some 200,000 distinct CDR3 sequences, approximately 7% of them present only once. This material consisted of PBMCs, taken before TCRalphabeta/CD19-depleted stem cell transplant. This receptor was taken from a boy aged 2 to 10 with acute lymphoblastic leukemia, due to receive a stem cell transplant. The gene calls are TRBV27 and TRBJ2-7; D perhaps matches TRBD1 (5 bases). CDR3 in DNA: TGTGCCAGCAGTTTAGGGGCTGGAACCTGGGGGCAGTACTTC. Encoded protein: CASSLGAGTWGQYF.